The TCR beta chain under discussion was sequenced for a study of T cell responses to AZD1222 COVID-19 vaccine. TCRdb's table, derived via immunoSEQ multiplex PCR, lists solely in-frame clones and lacks some. The sample has 150,000 to 200,000 clones, roughly 91% seen once. Study results and limitations: Repertoires were obtained only post-peak T cell response. Most donors were white British and more were female, and clonal diversity was possibly underestimated. The study reported that nearly half of spike-specific TCRs target unmutated variant regions.

The V end was cut by 3 bases, the J end by 5 bases, with 10 bases between. This CDR3 spans 13 amino acids. Germline CDR1 MDHEN, CDR2 SYDVKM. Of note for this clone: Its cognate antigen is unknown.

This clonotype was sampled from an adult who received the AZD1222 COVID-19 vaccine. The specimen was peripheral blood, collected 28 days after the second AZD1222 dose. This sequence joins TRBV28 and TRBJ2-5; TRBD1 is a possible D gene (6 bases). The CDR3 region is CASSLGTLETQYF. The CDR3 nucleotides read TGTGCCAGCAGTTTGGGGACATTGGAGACCCAGTACTTC. Together with reference TRBV28 and TRBJ2-5, the CDR3 gives the full variable domain: DVKVTQSSRYLVKRTGEKVFLECVQDMDHENMFWYRQDPGLGLRLIYFSYDVKMKEKGDIPEGYSVSREKKERFSLILESASTNQTSMYLCASSLGTLETQYFGPGTRLLVL.